The 24 T cell receptor beta chains below were found in one sample sequenced in a study of T-cell reconstitution after alpha-beta-depleted transplantation in children. It was with unique molecular identifiers that the TCRbeta library was prepared. TCRdb ran MiXCR on the PCR reads and lists one entry per CDR3 protein. The table lists some 240,000 distinct CDR3 sequences, 12% of them singletons. The material was PBMCs from the stem cell graft donor, obtained from the stem cell graft. The receptor source for this set is a human donor who donated a stem cell graft to a child with acute lymphoblastic leukemia.

This clonotype was recorded at least ten times. The chain is built from TRBV10-3 and TRBJ1-1; 7 nucleotides agree with TRBD1. V gave up 10 bases and J gave up 7 bases; unmatched junction bases: 9. CDR3 length equals 12 residues. The V gene's germline CDR1 is ENHRY and CDR2 SYGVKD. CDR3 in DNA: TGTGCCACCGTGAACGGACAGGTTGAAGCTTTCTTT. It encodes CATVNGQVEAFF.

This clonotype has a count of ten or more. The genes are TRBV5-1 and TRBJ2-7; D gene ambiguous. Germline values: CDR1 SGHRS, CDR2 YFSETQ. The CDR3 extends over 15 amino acids. V was clipped by 0 bases and J by 6 bases, with 16 bases between them. The CDR3 loop is CASSLEALGIGEQYF. Written as DNA, the CDR3 is TGCGCCAGCAGCTTGGAAGCATTGGGGATCGGCGAGCAGTACTTC.

This clonotype was recorded at least ten times. The chain combines TRBV7-2 with TRBJ2-7; 12 bases fit TRBD2. The CDR3 is 16 residues long. J gave up 3 bases and V 4 bases, and 7 bases lay outside the gene matches. The germline gives CDR1 SGHTA, CDR2 FQGNSA. The CDR3 region has the DNA TGTGCCAGCAGCTCAGAGGAGACTAGCGGGAGCTACGAGCAGTACTTC. This encodes CASSSEETSGSYEQYF.

CDR3: CATSDLKGQGVSGSSYNEQFF. As DNA, the CDR3 is TGTGCCACCAGTGATTTGAAAGGACAGGGGGTAAGCGGAAGCTCCTACAATGAGCAGTTCTTC. J is TRBJ2-1 and V is TRBV24-1; 10 positions agree with TRBD1. Germline trimming cut 0 bases from V and 0 bases from J; bases unmatched to any gene: 13. The CDR3 covers 21 residues. Germline values: CDR1 KGHDR, CDR2 SFDVKD.

This clonotype came up many times. The CDR3 sequence: CASSQATGSEAFF. CDR3 sequence (DNA): TGTGCCAGCTCACAAGCAACAGGGTCTGAAGCTTTCTTT. This chain joins TRBV18 and TRBJ1-1, with a tentative D call TRBD1 (6 bases). Between the trimmed V and J ends, which lost 4 bases and 6 bases, there was a span of 12 bases. From germline, CDR1 is KGHSH and CDR2 LQKENI. The CDR3 runs 13 residues.

This clonotype was seen ten or more times. The chain is built from TRBV14 and TRBJ1-4, with D maybe TRBD1 (6 bases). This CDR3 has 14 amino acids. From germline, CDR1 is SGHDN and CDR2 FVKESK. V lost 3 bases to trimming and J lost 5 bases, with 10 bases between them. The CDR3 DNA sequence: TGTGCCAGCAGCCAGGGGGCGAGGAATGAAAAACTGTTTTTT. Its protein product is CASSQGARNEKLFF.

Ten or more counts support this clonotype. The V gene is TRBV29-1, the J gene TRBJ1-2, with no clear D. The CDR3 runs 13 residues. From germline, CDR1 is SQVTM and CDR2 ANQGSEA. V lost 4 bases and J 3 bases, leaving 12 bases between the germline ends. The CDR3 bases are TGCAGCGTTGTTTTGGGTGGGGACTATGGCTACACCTTC. Translating gives CSVVLGGDYGYTF.

This clonotype was seen repeatedly, ten times or more. This rearrangement joins TRBV28 to TRBJ2-7, with D possibly matching TRBD1 (5 bases). The V and J ends lost 6 bases and 3 bases respectively, with 12 bases between them. Germline CDR1 MDHEN, CDR2 SYDVKM. This CDR3 spans 13 amino acids. The CDR3 nucleotides read TGTGCCAGCAGCAGGCAGGACATCTACGAGCAGTACTTC. Translated: CASSRQDIYEQYF. Drawing the rest from reference TRBV28 and TRBJ2-7, the complete variable domain is DVKVTQSSRYLVKRTGEKVFLECVQDMDHENMFWYRQDPGLGLRLIYFSYDVKMKEKGDIPEGYSVSREKKERFSLILESASTNQTSMYLCASSRQDIYEQYFGPGTRLTVT.

The table lists this clonotype with many counts. This sequence joins TRBV15 and TRBJ2-1, with a possible D match to TRBD1 (5 bases). This CDR3 comprises 16 residues. The germline CDR1 and CDR2 sequences are LNHNV and YYDKDF (reference sequence). Trimming removed 0 bases from V and 4 bases from J, with 13 bases in between. The CDR3 DNA reads as TGTGCCACCAGCAGAGATAGGGGAATTGCTTACAATGAGCAGTTCTTC. Translating it yields CATSRDRGIAYNEQFF.

With regard to this clonotype: A junction end diverges from the germline sequence, so it may reflect a read error. J is TRBJ2-7 and V is TRBV6-1; D is unclear. The CDR3 totals 13 residues. Germline V CDR1 and CDR2: MNHNS, SASEGT. The CDR3 region has the DNA TGTGCCAGCAGTGAACTGTCTACCTACGACCAGTACTTC. Protein: CASSELSTYDQYF.

This clonotype was counted at least ten times. This chain links TRBV20-1 with TRBJ2-3; 14 bases line up with TRBD2. The CDR3 loop spans 17 amino acids. Germline values: CDR1 DFQATT, CDR2 SNEGSKA (reference sequence). With V trimmed by 3 bases and J by 0 bases, 5 bases remained unmatched. CDR3 in DNA: TGCAGTGCTAGGGACGGGACTAGCGGGGGAAGCACAGATACGCAGTATTTT. This codes for CSARDGTSGGSTDTQYF.

The chain is built from TRBV27 and TRBJ1-6, with D perhaps matching TRBD1 (5 bases). V was cut by 8 bases and J by 9 bases, with 14 bases left in between. This CDR3 is 13 amino acids long. Germline V CDR1 and CDR2: MNHEY, SMNVEV (reference sequence). The CDR3 coding sequence is TGTGCCAGCGCTGCGACAGTGGGTTCACCCCTCCACTTT. This encodes CASAATVGSPLHF.

This clonotype was observed a few times. V is TRBV5-1 and J is TRBJ1-6, with 7 bases matching TRBD1. V was clipped by 4 bases and J by 4 bases; unmatched bases: 5. CDR3 size: 15 residues. The germline gives CDR1 SGHRS, CDR2 YFSETQ. CDR3 nucleotides: TGCGCCAGCAGCCCCGGACAGGTGTATAATTCACCCCTCCACTTT. It yields the protein CASSPGQVYNSPLHF. Filled out from reference TRBV5-1 and TRBJ1-6, the complete variable domain reads KAGVTQTPRYLIKTRGQQVTLSCSPISGHRSVSWYQQTPGQGLQFLFEYFSETQRNKGNFPGRFSGRQFSNSRSEMNVSTLELGDSALYLCASSPGQVYNSPLHFGNGTRLTVT.

Ten or more counts support this clonotype. CDR3 region: CASSLKGAGELFF. CDR3 coding DNA: TGTGCCAGCAGTTTAAAAGGGGCCGGGGAGCTGTTTTTT. V is TRBV12-3 or TRBV12-4 and J is TRBJ2-2; D may be TRBD1 (5 bases). V was trimmed by 2 bases and J by 6 bases, leaving 7 bases between them. CDR3 size: 13 residues.

This clonotype was observed many times. The chain carries TRBV28 and TRBJ1-5, with TRBD1 matching over 7 bases. V was pared by 5 bases and J by 2 bases, with 6 bases of the junction left unmatched. The CDR3 spans 15 residues. Germline lookup yields CDR1 MDHEN and CDR2 SYDVKM. CDR3 sequence reads: CASSGDREGNQPQHF. The CDR3, as DNA: TGTGCCAGCAGTGGAGACAGGGAAGGCAATCAGCCCCAGCATTTT.

This clonotype was recorded many times. This chain connects TRBV9 to TRBJ2-1; TRBD2 might be the D (6 bases). CDR3 length: 14 amino acids. The ends were cut back, 0 bases at V and 8 bases at J, with 12 bases in the middle. Germline V gene data show CDR1 as SGDLS and CDR2 as YYNGEE. This CDR3 is CASSVVGGRDEQFF. CDR3 nucleotides: TGTGCCAGCAGCGTAGTGGGGGGTAGGGATGAGCAGTTCTTC.

In this sample, this clonotype turned up many times. This chain links TRBV29-1 with TRBJ2-2; either TRBD1 or TRBD2 may supply D (5 bases each). Per germline, CDR1 SQVTM and CDR2 ANQGSEA. The CDR3 runs 15 residues. V lost 7 bases, J lost 3 bases, and 18 bases lay in between. CDR3 sequence: CSASRGSRDTGELFF. CDR3 nucleotides: TGCAGCGCCTCGAGGGGTAGCAGGGACACCGGGGAGCTGTTTTTT.

This clonotype was observed many times. The rearrangement links TRBV9 to TRBJ2-7, with 9 bases that match TRBD1. V was pared by 4 bases and J by 2 bases, with 4 bases of the junction left unmatched. CDR3 length equals 14 residues. CDR1 and CDR2 (germline): SGDLS, YYNGEE. This chain's CDR3 is CASSHGTGPYEQYF. The CDR3 nucleotides are TGTGCCAGCAGCCACGGGACAGGGCCCTACGAGCAGTACTTC.

The V gene is TRBV2, the J gene TRBJ2-3; 7 bases match TRBD2. Unmatched junction bases numbered 4, after V lost 10 bases and J lost 3 bases. The CDR3 spans 12 residues. From germline, CDR1 is SNHLY and CDR2 FYNNEI. The CDR3 bases are TGTGCCAAGGCGGGGGAAACAGATACGCAGTATTTT. It codes for CAKAGETDTQYF. Drawing the rest from reference TRBV2 and TRBJ2-3, the complete variable domain is EPEVTQTPSHQVTQMGQEVILRCVPISNHLYFYWYRQILGQKVEFLVSFYNNEISEKSEIFDDQFSVERPDGSNFTLKIRSTKLEDSAMYFCAKAGETDTQYFGPGTRLTVL.

This clonotype was observed at least ten times. This chain connects TRBV28 to TRBJ2-1; 13 nucleotides match TRBD2. Losses at the gene ends were 4 bases for V and 13 bases for J; bases not matched to a gene: 13. The germline CDR1 and CDR2 sequences are MDHEN and SYDVKM. CDR3 size: 16 residues. The CDR3 coding sequence is TGTGCCAGCAGTTCCTCGGGACTAGCGGGAAATGCGATACAGTTCTTC. It codes for CASSSSGLAGNAIQFF.

The sample holds a few counts of this clonotype. CDR3: CASSVARSTDTQYF. In DNA, the CDR3 is TGTGCCAGCAGCGTTGCCCGGAGCACAGATACGCAGTATTTT. The genes are TRBV9 and TRBJ2-3, with unresolved D. CDR1 SGDLS and CDR2 YYNGEE come from the germline V gene. The germline V and J ends were trimmed by 2 bases and 0 bases, with 7 bases remaining between them. The CDR3 contains 14 residues.

J is TRBJ2-6 and V is TRBV7-2; D possibly matches TRBD1 or TRBD2 (5 bases each). This CDR3 comprises 16 residues. Germline loops: CDR1 SGHTA, CDR2 FQGNSA. Trimming removed 3 bases at V and 4 bases at J, with 13 bases between. Written as DNA, the CDR3 is TGTGCCAGCAGCTTCAACGGGGCTACCGGGGCCAACGTCCTGACTTTC. Translation gives CASSFNGATGANVLTF.

This clonotype was detected a few times. DNA for the CDR3: TGTGCCAGCACCTTACCTGGGACAGGGGAGCAGTTCTTC. Protein product: CASTLPGTGEQFF. J is TRBJ2-1 and V is TRBV28; 9 nucleotides match TRBD1. The V gene's germline CDR1 is MDHEN and CDR2 SYDVKM. V dropped 7 bases and J dropped 10; count of bases not matched to a gene: 8. CDR3 size: 13 residues.

This clonotype was detected many times. The rearrangement joins TRBV5-1 to TRBJ2-5; D remains ambiguous. CDR1 is SGHRS and CDR2 is YFSETQ in the germline V gene. The CDR3 consists of 14 residues. With 4 bases removed from V and 1 base from J, the gap between germline ends came to 11 bases. The CDR3 sequence: CASSLLMGQETQYF. The CDR3 DNA sequence: TGCGCCAGCAGCCTTCTTATGGGCCAAGAGACCCAGTACTTC.